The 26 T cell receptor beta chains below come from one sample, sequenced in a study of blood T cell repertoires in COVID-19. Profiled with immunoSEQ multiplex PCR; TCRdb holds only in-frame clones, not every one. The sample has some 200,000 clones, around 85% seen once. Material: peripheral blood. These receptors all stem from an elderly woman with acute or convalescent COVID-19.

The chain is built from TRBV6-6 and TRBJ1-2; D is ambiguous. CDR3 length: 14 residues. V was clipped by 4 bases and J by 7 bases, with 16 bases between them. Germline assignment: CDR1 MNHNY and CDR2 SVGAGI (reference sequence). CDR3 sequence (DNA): TGTGCCAGCAGTTCACCCACACTCCTAGGTGGCTACACCTTC. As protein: CASSSPTLLGGYTF.

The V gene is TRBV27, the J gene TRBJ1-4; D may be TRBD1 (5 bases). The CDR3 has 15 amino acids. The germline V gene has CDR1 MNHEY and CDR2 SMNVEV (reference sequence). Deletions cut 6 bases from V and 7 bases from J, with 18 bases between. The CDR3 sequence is CASRASGGLGEKLFF. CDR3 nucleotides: TGTGCCAGCAGGGCATCGGGGGGGTTGGGTGAAAAACTGTTTTTT.

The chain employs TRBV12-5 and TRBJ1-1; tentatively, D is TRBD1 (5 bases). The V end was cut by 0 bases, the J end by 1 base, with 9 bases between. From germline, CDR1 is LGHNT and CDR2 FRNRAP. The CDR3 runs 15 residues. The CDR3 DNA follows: TGTGCTAGTGGTTTGGTATTAGGGGAGAACACTGAAGCTTTCTTT. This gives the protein CASGLVLGENTEAFF.

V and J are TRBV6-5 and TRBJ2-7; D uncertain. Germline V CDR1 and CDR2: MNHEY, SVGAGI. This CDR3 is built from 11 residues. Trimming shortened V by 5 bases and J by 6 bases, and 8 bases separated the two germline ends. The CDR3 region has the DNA TGTGCCAGCAGTCCTCCAGGCGAGCAGTACTTC. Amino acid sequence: CASSPPGEQYF.

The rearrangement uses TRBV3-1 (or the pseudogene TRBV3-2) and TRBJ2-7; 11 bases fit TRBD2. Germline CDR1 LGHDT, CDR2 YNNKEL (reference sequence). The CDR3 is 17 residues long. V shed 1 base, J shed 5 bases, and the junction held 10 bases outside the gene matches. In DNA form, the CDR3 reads TGTGCCAGCAGCCAAGTGGTCCCTAGCGGGAGGATCCACGAGCAGTACTTC. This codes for CASSQVVPSGRIHEQYF.

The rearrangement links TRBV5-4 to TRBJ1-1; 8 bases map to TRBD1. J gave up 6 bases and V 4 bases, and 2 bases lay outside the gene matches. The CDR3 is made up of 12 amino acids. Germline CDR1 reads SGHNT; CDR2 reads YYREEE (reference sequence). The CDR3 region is CASSQDRAEAFF. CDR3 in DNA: TGTGCCAGCAGCCAGGACAGGGCTGAAGCTTTCTTT.

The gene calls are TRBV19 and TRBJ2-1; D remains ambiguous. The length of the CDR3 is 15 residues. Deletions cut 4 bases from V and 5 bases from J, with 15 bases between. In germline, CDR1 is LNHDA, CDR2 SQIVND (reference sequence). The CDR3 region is CASSRIAPRHNEQFF. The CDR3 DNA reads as TGTGCCAGTAGTAGAATAGCTCCCCGCCACAATGAGCAGTTCTTC.

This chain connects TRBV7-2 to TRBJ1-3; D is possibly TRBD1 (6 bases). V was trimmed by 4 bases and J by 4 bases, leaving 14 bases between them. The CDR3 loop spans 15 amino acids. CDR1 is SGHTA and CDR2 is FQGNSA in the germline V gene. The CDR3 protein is CASSSGVGEGNTIYF. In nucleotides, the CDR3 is TGTGCCAGCAGCTCAGGGGTAGGGGAAGGAAACACCATATATTTT.

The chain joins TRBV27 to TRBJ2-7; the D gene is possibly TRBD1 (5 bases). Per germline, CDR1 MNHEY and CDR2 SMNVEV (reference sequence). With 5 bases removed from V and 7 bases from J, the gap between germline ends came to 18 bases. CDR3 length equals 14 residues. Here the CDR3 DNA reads TGTGCCAGCAGTCCTCGACAGTCCCAAGGAGAGCAGTACTTC. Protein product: CASSPRQSQGEQYF.

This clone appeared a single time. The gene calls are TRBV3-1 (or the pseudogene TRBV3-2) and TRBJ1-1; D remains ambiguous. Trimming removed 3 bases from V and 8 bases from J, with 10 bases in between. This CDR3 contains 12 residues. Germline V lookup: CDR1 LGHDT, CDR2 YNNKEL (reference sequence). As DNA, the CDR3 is TGTGCCAGCAGCCACCCCCGGTCCGAAGCTTTCTTT. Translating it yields CASSHPRSEAFF.

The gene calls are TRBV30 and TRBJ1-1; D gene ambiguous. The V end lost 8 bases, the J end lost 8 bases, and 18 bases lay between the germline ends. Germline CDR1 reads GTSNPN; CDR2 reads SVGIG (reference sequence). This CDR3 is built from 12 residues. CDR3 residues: CALEQTVSEAFF. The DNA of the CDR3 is TGTGCCCTGGAACAGACCGTTTCCGAAGCTTTCTTT.

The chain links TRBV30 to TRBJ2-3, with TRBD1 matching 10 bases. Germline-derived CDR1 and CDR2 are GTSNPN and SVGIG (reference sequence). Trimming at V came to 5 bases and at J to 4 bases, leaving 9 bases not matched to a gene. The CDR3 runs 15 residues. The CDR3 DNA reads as TGTGCCTGGTCCCCCGGGACAGGGGAGGCAGATACGCAGTATTTT. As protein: CAWSPGTGEADTQYF.

The CDR3 is CASSQDRGQVGYTF. Here the CDR3 DNA reads TGCGCCAGCAGCCAAGACAGGGGACAGGTTGGCTACACCTTC. V is TRBV4-3 and J is TRBJ1-2, with TRBD1 matching 8 bases. This CDR3 spans 14 amino acids. From germline, CDR1 is LGHNA and CDR2 YSLEER. The V and J ends lost 0 bases and 7 bases, in that order; junction bases with no gene match: 4.

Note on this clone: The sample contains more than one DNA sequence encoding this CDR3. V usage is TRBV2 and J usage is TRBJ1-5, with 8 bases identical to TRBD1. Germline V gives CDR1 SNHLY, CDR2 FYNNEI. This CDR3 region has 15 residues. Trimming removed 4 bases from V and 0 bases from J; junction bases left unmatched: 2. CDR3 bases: TGTGCCAGCAGTGGGACAGGGTTTAGCAATCAGCCCCAGCATTTT. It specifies CASSGTGFSNQPQHF.

CDR3 region: CASSSAGTSGRFYNEQFF. For the CDR3, the DNA is TGTGCCAGCAGCTCAGCCGGGACTAGCGGGAGGTTCTACAATGAGCAGTTCTTC. The chain carries TRBV7-2 and TRBJ2-1, with 15 bases aligning to TRBD2. The CDR3 extends over 18 amino acids. Losses at the gene ends were 4 bases for V and 3 bases for J; bases not matched to a gene: 7. Germline V gene lookup returns CDR1 SGHTA and CDR2 FQGNSA.

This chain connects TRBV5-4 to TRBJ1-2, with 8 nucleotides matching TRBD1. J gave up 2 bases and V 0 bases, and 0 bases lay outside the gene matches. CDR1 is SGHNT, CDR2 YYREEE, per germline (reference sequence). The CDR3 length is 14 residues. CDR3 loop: CASSLDRGNYGYTF. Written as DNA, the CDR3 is TGTGCCAGCAGCTTGGACAGGGGGAACTATGGCTACACCTTC.

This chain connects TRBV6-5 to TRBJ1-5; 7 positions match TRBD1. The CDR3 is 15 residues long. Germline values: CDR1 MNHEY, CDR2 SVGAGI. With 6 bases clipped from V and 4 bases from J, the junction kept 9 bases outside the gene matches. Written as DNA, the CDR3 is TGTGCCAGCAGGCCGACAGGGTCGGGGAATCAGCCCCAGCATTTT. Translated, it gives CASRPTGSGNQPQHF.

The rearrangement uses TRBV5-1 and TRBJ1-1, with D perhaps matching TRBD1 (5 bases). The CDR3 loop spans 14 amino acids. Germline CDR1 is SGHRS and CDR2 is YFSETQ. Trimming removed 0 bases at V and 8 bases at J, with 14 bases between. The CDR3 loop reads CASSLAARQTEAFF. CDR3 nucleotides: TGCGCCAGCAGCTTGGCCGCGAGACAGACCGAAGCTTTCTTT.

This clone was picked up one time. The CDR3 DNA reads as TGTGCCAGCAGCGCTCACTCCCAGGGGAACACTGAAGCTTTCTTT. Its translation: CASSAHSQGNTEAFF. The chain recombines TRBV6-4 with TRBJ1-1; tentatively, D is TRBD1 (5 bases). The germline V gene has CDR1 MRHNA and CDR2 SNTAGT. The CDR3 covers 15 residues. V was clipped by 6 bases and J by 1 base, with 15 bases between them.

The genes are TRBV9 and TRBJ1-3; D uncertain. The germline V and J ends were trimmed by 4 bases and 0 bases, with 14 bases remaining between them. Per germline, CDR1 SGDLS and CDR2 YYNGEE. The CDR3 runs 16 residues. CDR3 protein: CASSSSGAGSGNTIYF. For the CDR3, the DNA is TGTGCCAGCAGCTCATCGGGAGCCGGCTCTGGAAACACCATATATTTT.

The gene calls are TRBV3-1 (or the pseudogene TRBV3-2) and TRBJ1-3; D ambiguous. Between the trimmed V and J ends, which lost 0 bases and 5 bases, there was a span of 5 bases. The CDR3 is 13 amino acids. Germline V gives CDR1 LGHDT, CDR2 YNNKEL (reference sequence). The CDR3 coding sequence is TGTGCCAGCAGCCAAGATCCCAGAAACACCATATATTTT. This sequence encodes CASSQDPRNTIYF.

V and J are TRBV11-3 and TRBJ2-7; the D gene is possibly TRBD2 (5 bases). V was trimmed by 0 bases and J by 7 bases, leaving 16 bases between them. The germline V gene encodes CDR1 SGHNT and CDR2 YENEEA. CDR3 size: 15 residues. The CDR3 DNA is TGTGCCAGCAGCTTAGATGATAACCCCGGCGGGGAGCAGTACTTC. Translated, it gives CASSLDDNPGGEQYF.

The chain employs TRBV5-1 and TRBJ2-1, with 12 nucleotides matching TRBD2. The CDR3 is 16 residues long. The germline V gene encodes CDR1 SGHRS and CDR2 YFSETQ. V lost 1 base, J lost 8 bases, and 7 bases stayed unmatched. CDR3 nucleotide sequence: TGCGCCAGCAGCTTGTCTTCGACTAGCGGGGGAGATGAGCAGTTCTTC. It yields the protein CASSLSSTSGGDEQFF.

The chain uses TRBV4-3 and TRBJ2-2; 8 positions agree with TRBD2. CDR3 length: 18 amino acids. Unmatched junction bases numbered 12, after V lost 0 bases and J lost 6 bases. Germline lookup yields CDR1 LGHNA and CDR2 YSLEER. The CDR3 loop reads CASSQEGLAGSFPGELFF. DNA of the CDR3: TGCGCCAGCAGCCAAGAAGGCCTAGCGGGTTCTTTTCCCGGGGAGCTGTTTTTT.

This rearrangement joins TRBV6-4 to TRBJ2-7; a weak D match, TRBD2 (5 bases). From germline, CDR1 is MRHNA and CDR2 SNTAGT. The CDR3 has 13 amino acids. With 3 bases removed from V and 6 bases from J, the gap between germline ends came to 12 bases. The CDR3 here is CASSESSGREQYF. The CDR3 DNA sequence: TGTGCCAGCAGTGAGTCAAGCGGTCGCGAGCAGTACTTC.

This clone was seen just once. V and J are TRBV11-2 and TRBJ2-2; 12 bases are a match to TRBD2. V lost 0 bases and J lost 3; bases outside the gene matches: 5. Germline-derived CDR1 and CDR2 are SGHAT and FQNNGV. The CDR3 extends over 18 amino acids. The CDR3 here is CASSLDPGLAGYTGELFF. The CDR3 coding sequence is TGTGCCAGCAGCTTAGATCCTGGACTAGCGGGATACACCGGGGAGCTGTTTTTT.